These 30 T cell receptor beta chains share one sample of origin, sequenced in a study of blood T cell repertoires in COVID-19. TCRdb's copy holds only in-frame clones and misses some; the assay was immunoSEQ multiplex PCR. The sample includes roughly 250,000 clones, 70% to 90% of them seen just once. The sample was PBMCs or T cells enriched from blood (not recorded which). Source of these receptors: a woman aged 25 to 39 who had recovered from COVID-19.

The V call is TRBV28, the J call TRBJ1-2; no definite D call. Germline assignment: CDR1 MDHEN and CDR2 SYDVKM. The V gene lost 1 base and the J gene lost 8 bases, with 14 bases spanning the gap. CDR3 length: 14 amino acids. CDR3 loop: CASSLSVRHGGYTF. CDR3 nucleotide sequence: TGTGCCAGCAGTTTATCCGTCAGGCACGGAGGCTACACCTTC.

Comments on this clone: Other DNA sequences within the sample encode an identical CDR3. The gene calls are TRBV2 and TRBJ2-2, with D possibly TRBD2 on 5 matching bases. The CDR3 is made up of 14 amino acids. V shed 10 bases and J shed 0 bases, with 12 bases lying between them. Germline CDR1 reads SNHLY; CDR2 reads FYNNEI. Here the CDR3 DNA reads TGTGCCACCATAGGGAGAACGAACACCGGGGAGCTGTTTTTT. This sequence encodes CATIGRTNTGELFF.

The chain is built from TRBV14 and TRBJ1-2; D might be TRBD1 (5 bases). The ends were cut back, 2 bases at V and 8 bases at J, with 24 bases in the middle. The CDR3 spans 17 residues. The germline gives CDR1 SGHDN, CDR2 FVKESK. CDR3 in amino acids: CASSQWAGSGVPYGYTF. The CDR3 nucleotides read TGTGCCAGCAGCCAATGGGCAGGCTCGGGGGTCCCCTACGGCTACACCTTC.

The chain couples TRBV28 to TRBJ1-1; D unclear. The CDR3 extends over 15 amino acids. From germline, CDR1 is MDHEN and CDR2 SYDVKM. Trimming shortened V by 6 bases and J by 4 bases, and 18 bases separated the two germline ends. The CDR3 nucleotides are TGTGCCAGCAGGGAGGCGTTGTCGTTAGGCACTGAAGCTTTCTTT. Protein: CASREALSLGTEAFF. The entire variable domain, with the rest obtained from reference TRBV28 and TRBJ1-1, is as follows: DVKVTQSSRYLVKRTGEKVFLECVQDMDHENMFWYRQDPGLGLRLIYFSYDVKMKEKGDIPEGYSVSREKKERFSLILESASTNQTSMYLCASREALSLGTEAFFGQGTRLTVV.

This chain joins TRBV6-5 and TRBJ1-2; 10 nucleotides agree with TRBD1. This CDR3 has 15 amino acids. Trimming removed 5 bases from V and 0 bases from J; junction bases left unmatched: 3. CDR1 and CDR2 from the germline V gene are MNHEY and SVGAGI. In DNA, the CDR3 is TGTGCCAGCAGTCCTGGACAGGGGGCTAACTATGGCTACACCTTC. It is translated as CASSPGQGANYGYTF.

The sample holds a few counts of this clone. The chain combines TRBV7-3 with TRBJ2-3; D gene ambiguous. The length of the CDR3 is 16 residues. Trimming took off 0 bases at V and 1 base at J, with 11 bases between the two ends. Germline V gene sequence: CDR1 SGHTA, CDR2 FQGTGA. Here the CDR3 reads CASSLTALGGTDTQYF. In DNA, the CDR3 is TGTGCCAGCAGCTTAACAGCTCTAGGAGGCACAGATACGCAGTATTTT.

This chain uses TRBV11-1 with TRBJ1-6; TRBD1 matches at 8 bases. Trimming cost V 5 bases and J 6 bases; bases outside gene matches: 3. CDR1 is SGHAT and CDR2 is FQDESV in the germline V gene (reference sequence). There are 14 residues in the CDR3. CDR3 bases: TGTGCCAGCAGCCTCGACAGGGGTAATTCACCCCTCCACTTT. It yields the protein CASSLDRGNSPLHF.

The chain couples TRBV28 to TRBJ1-2; a weak D match, TRBD1 (5 bases). The germline V gene has CDR1 MDHEN and CDR2 SYDVKM. Trimming shortened V by 11 bases and J by 1 base, and 17 bases separated the two germline ends. The CDR3 has 14 amino acids. This CDR3 is CALSGGDRNYGYTF. The CDR3 nucleotides read TGTGCCCTGTCGGGAGGGGACCGTAACTATGGCTACACCTTC.

The V gene is TRBV11-2, the J gene TRBJ2-7; 7 positions match TRBD2. The CDR3 length is 14 residues. V dropped 1 base and J dropped 3; count of bases not matched to a gene: 3. The germline gives CDR1 SGHAT, CDR2 FQNNGV. For the CDR3, the DNA is TGTGCCAGCAGCTTAGGGGCGGGAGTCTACGAGCAGTACTTC. It codes for CASSLGAGVYEQYF. Combining the CDR3 with reference TRBV11-2 and TRBJ2-7 gives the whole variable domain EAGVAQSPRYKIIEKRQSVAFWCNPISGHATLYWYQQILGQGPKLLIQFQNNGVVDDSQLPKDRFSAERLKGVDSTLKIQPAKLEDSAVYLCASSLGAGVYEQYFGPGTRLTVT.

This clone was counted between two and nine times. The chain joins TRBV4-1 to TRBJ2-2, with 12 bases matching TRBD2. The CDR3 loop spans 16 amino acids. The V segment lost 3 bases and the J segment 4 bases; nucleotides outside the gene matches: 3. CDR1 MGHRA and CDR2 YSYEKL come from the germline V gene. The CDR3 spells CASSQLAGGVTGELFF. In DNA form, the CDR3 reads TGCGCCAGCAGCCAGCTAGCGGGAGGGGTCACCGGGGAGCTGTTTTTT.

This clone showed up just once. The V and J genes are TRBV4-2 and TRBJ2-1; 12 bases line up with TRBD2. Germline CDR1 is LGHNA and CDR2 is YNFKEQ. This CDR3 comprises 16 residues. Trimming took 5 bases from V and 4 from J; bases not matched to a gene: 6. Here the CDR3 reads CASSYRTSGDYNEQFF. The CDR3 DNA sequence: TGTGCCAGCAGCTACAGGACTAGCGGGGATTACAATGAGCAGTTCTTC.

The rearrangement joins TRBV19 to TRBJ2-2, with a tentative D call TRBD2 (5 bases). Germline-derived CDR1 and CDR2 are LNHDA and SQIVND (reference sequence). CDR3 length: 14 amino acids. The ends were cut back, 8 bases at V and 0 bases at J, with 10 bases in the middle. CDR3 sequence (DNA): TGTGCCAGTGACGGACTCTCGAACACCGGGGAGCTGTTTTTT. It translates to CASDGLSNTGELFF.

The rearrangement uses TRBV18 and TRBJ2-2; D gene ambiguous. The germline gives CDR1 KGHSH, CDR2 LQKENI. The CDR3 sequence is 14 residues long. Trimming cost V 1 base and J 5 bases, with 8 bases left between them. The CDR3 DNA reads TGTGCCAGCTCACCACGTGAGCGTACCGGGGAGCTGTTTTTT. It codes for CASSPRERTGELFF.

This clone has a single count. J is TRBJ2-3 and V is TRBV28, with D possibly matching TRBD2 (6 bases). In germline, CDR1 is MDHEN, CDR2 SYDVKM. This CDR3 has 16 residues. V lost 4 bases and J lost 7, with 21 bases in between. The DNA of the CDR3 is TGTGCCAGCAGTTCCCGGGACTCAGCAGTATCACATACGCAGTATTTT. Its protein product is CASSSRDSAVSHTQYF.

The CDR3 spells CASSPAGQETQYF. The CDR3, as DNA: TGTGCCAGCAGCCCAGCGGGCCAAGAGACCCAGTACTTC. The chain couples TRBV13 to TRBJ2-5, with a possible D match to TRBD2 (6 bases). Trimming cost V 5 bases and J 1 base, with 8 bases left between them. The CDR3 loop spans 13 amino acids. Germline-derived CDR1 and CDR2 are PRHDT and FYEKMQ (reference sequence).

The chain couples TRBV28 to TRBJ2-3, with TRBD2 identical over 10 bases. V dropped 7 bases and J dropped 4; count of bases not matched to a gene: 20. The CDR3 spans 19 residues. Per the germline V gene, CDR1 is MDHEN and CDR2 is SYDVKM. The CDR3 nucleotides are TGTGCCAGCAACCTGCGTGGGCCCCTAGCGGGAGTGTCCCCAGATACGCAGTATTTT. This translates into CASNLRGPLAGVSPDTQYF.

The DNA for the CDR3 is TGTGCCTGGGAGAATCGGGAGGGCGGCTACACCTTC. This encodes CAWENREGGYTF. The chain uses TRBV30 and TRBJ1-2; no clear D. CDR1 is GTSNPN and CDR2 is SVGIG in the germline V gene (reference sequence). This CDR3 is 12 amino acids long. V was trimmed by 5 bases and J by 8 bases, leaving 15 bases between them.

The V gene is TRBV3-1 (or the pseudogene TRBV3-2), the J gene TRBJ1-5; D uncertain. The CDR3 spans 13 residues. CDR1 is LGHDT and CDR2 is YNNKEL in the germline V gene (reference sequence). V was pared by 4 bases and J by 5 bases, with 9 bases between. The CDR3 protein is CASSPRPDQPQHF. CDR3 nucleotides: TGTGCCAGCAGCCCTAGACCTGATCAGCCCCAGCATTTT.

The genes are TRBV28 and TRBJ2-5; TRBD2 matches 12 bases. This CDR3 has 14 residues. Trimming cost V 8 bases and J 4 bases; bases outside gene matches: 5. The germline gives CDR1 MDHEN, CDR2 SYDVKM. In DNA form, the CDR3 reads TGTGCCAGCGCCCGGACTAGCGGGACAGAGACCCAGTACTTC. It translates to CASARTSGTETQYF.

In the case of this clone: One end of the junction does not line up with germline, which may come from a read error. This chain uses TRBV27 with TRBJ2-7; 7 nucleotides match TRBD1. The CDR3 is 13 amino acids. CDR1 and CDR2 (germline): MNHEY, SMNVEV (reference sequence). DNA for the CDR3: TGTGCCAGCAGTTTCGACAGGGTAACGACCCTTAACTTC. The encoded protein is CASSFDRVTTLNF.

The J gene is TRBJ1-2, the V gene TRBV6-5; D gene unclear. Germline V lookup: CDR1 MNHEY, CDR2 SVGAGI. The V and J ends lost 0 bases and 2 bases respectively, with 10 bases between them. This CDR3 has 15 residues. CDR3 amino acids: CASSYSSKNNYGYTF. The CDR3 DNA reads TGTGCCAGCAGTTACTCGAGCAAAAACAACTATGGCTACACCTTC.

A single count supports this clone. This chain links TRBV5-1 with TRBJ2-5, with 9 bases matching TRBD2. V trimming: 2 bases; J trimming: 0 bases; junction bases outside the gene matches: 2. This CDR3 spans 15 amino acids. CDR1 is SGHRS, CDR2 YFSETQ, per germline. CDR3 nucleotide sequence: TGCGCCAGCAGCTTTAGCGGGGGTGACCAAGAGACCCAGTACTTC. Amino acids: CASSFSGGDQETQYF.

The V call is TRBV28, the J call TRBJ2-7; 9 bases map to TRBD1. The J segment lost 3 bases and the V segment lost 7 bases, leaving 7 bases of the junction unmatched. Germline V CDR1 and CDR2: MDHEN, SYDVKM. This CDR3 region has 14 residues. DNA of the CDR3: TGTGCCAGCAAAATACAGGGGGCGATCTACGAGCAGTACTTC. It translates to CASKIQGAIYEQYF.

The CDR3 loop is CASSKGRRDINQPQHF. CDR3 nucleotides: TGTGCCAGCTCAAAGGGTCGACGGGACATAAATCAGCCCCAGCATTTT. The chain employs TRBV18 and TRBJ1-5; D possibly corresponds to TRBD1 (6 bases). The V and J ends lost 5 bases and 4 bases respectively, with 18 bases between them. Germline V gene data show CDR1 as KGHSH and CDR2 as LQKENI. CDR3 length equals 16 residues.

The chain joins TRBV5-6 to TRBJ2-5; TRBD1 is a possible D gene (7 bases). The CDR3 extends over 14 amino acids. Germline V lookup: CDR1 SGHDT, CDR2 YYEEEE. V gave up 3 bases and J gave up 1 base, with 10 bases separating them. CDR3 in amino acids: CASSWGDSQETQYF. CDR3 nucleotides: TGTGCCAGCAGCTGGGGGGACAGCCAAGAGACCCAGTACTTC.

The chain joins TRBV5-6 to TRBJ2-4; perhaps TRBD1 as D (5 bases). Deletions cut 4 bases from V and 1 base from J, with 15 bases between. This CDR3 has 16 amino acids. CDR1 is SGHDT, CDR2 YYEEEE, per germline. CDR3 residues: CASSGAQTWAKNIQYF. The CDR3 nucleotides are TGTGCCAGCAGCGGGGCCCAGACCTGGGCCAAAAACATTCAGTACTTC.

The V gene is TRBV20-1, the J gene TRBJ1-1; the D gene is possibly TRBD1 (5 bases). CDR3 size: 11 residues. Germline V gene sequence: CDR1 DFQATT, CDR2 SNEGSKA (reference sequence). CDR3 DNA: TGCAGCCCCAGGGTGAACACTGAAGCTTTCTTT. As protein: CSPRVNTEAFF.

Worth noting for this clone: Other DNA sequences within the sample encode an identical CDR3. The J gene is TRBJ1-2, the V gene TRBV27; 9 nucleotides line up with TRBD1. Germline values: CDR1 MNHEY, CDR2 SMNVEV (reference sequence). V lost 2 bases to trimming and J lost 4 bases; unmatched junction nucleotides: 2. The CDR3 loop spans 14 amino acids. The CDR3 DNA reads TGTGCCAGCAGTTTAAGACAGGGGGTCTATGGCTACACCTTC. Translated, it gives CASSLRQGVYGYTF.

The V and J genes are TRBV11-2 and TRBJ1-1, with D unclear. Looked up from germline, CDR1 is SGHAT and CDR2 is FQNNGV. Trimming pared 1 base from V and 7 bases from J, leaving 22 bases between. This CDR3 has 17 residues. The CDR3 reads CASSLGRPTRNDNEAFF. CDR3 sequence (DNA): TGTGCCAGCAGCTTAGGAAGACCCACACGTAATGACAATGAAGCTTTCTTT. The whole variable domain, filled in from reference TRBV11-2 and TRBJ1-1, reads EAGVAQSPRYKIIEKRQSVAFWCNPISGHATLYWYQQILGQGPKLLIQFQNNGVVDDSQLPKDRFSAERLKGVDSTLKIQPAKLEDSAVYLCASSLGRPTRNDNEAFFGQGTRLTVV.

The chain is built from TRBV5-1 and TRBJ2-3, with a weak D call TRBD2 (7 bases). The V gene lost 5 bases and the J gene lost 1 base, with 17 bases spanning the gap. There are 16 residues in the CDR3. Per germline, CDR1 SGHRS and CDR2 YFSETQ. DNA for the CDR3: TGCGCCAGCAGAAAAACGCGGGGGCGGGGCACAGATACGCAGTATTTT. This sequence encodes CASRKTRGRGTDTQYF.